These 19 T cell receptor beta chains were all obtained from the same sample, sequenced in a study of T cell repertoires in aging, cancer and after chemotherapy. The template was genomic DNA from peripheral blood, not RNA. Multiplex touch-down PCR with TRB-A/B primers amplified rearranged V-D-J TRB sequences. TCRdb ran MiXCR on the multiplex PCR reads and lists one entry per CDR3 protein. The data hold around 12,000 distinct CDR3 sequences, with 35% observed a single time. The specimen sequenced was blood. These TCRs come from a human donor in good health. The donor label of this sample is uncertain.

The rearrangement links TRBV6-5 to TRBJ2-7; D ambiguous. The germline V gene has CDR1 MNHEY and CDR2 SVGAGI. This CDR3 comprises 12 residues. The ends were cut back, 7 bases at V and 5 bases at J, with 12 bases in the middle. This chain's CDR3 is CASTGPSDEQYF. The DNA of the CDR3 is TGTGCCAGCACAGGCCCTTCTGACGAGCAGTACTTC.

This clonotype is labeled medium-sized. The J gene is TRBJ1-4, the V gene TRBV11-3; 9 nucleotides match TRBD1. The CDR3 consists of 14 residues. J gave up 8 bases and V 4 bases, and 5 bases lay outside the gene matches. CDR1 is SGHNT, CDR2 YENEEA, per germline. For the CDR3, the DNA is TGTGCCAGCAGCTCGGGGACAGGGAGGGAAAAACTGTTTTTT. This codes for CASSSGTGREKLFF.

The CDR3 nucleotides are TGTGCCTGGACTCGGGACAGGGGCCCGGGAGCCTCTGGAAACACCATATATTTT. It specifies CAWTRDRGPGASGNTIYF. This chain connects TRBV30 to TRBJ1-3, with 10 bases identical to TRBD1. This CDR3 region has 18 residues. V shed 4 bases and J 0 bases; nucleotides not matched to a gene: 12. Germline CDR1 GTSNPN, CDR2 SVGIG (reference sequence).

This clonotype is medium-sized in the sample. V usage is TRBV19 and J usage is TRBJ2-7, with D possibly TRBD1 on 6 matching bases. Germline V lookup: CDR1 LNHDA, CDR2 SQIVND (reference sequence). The V gene lost 10 bases and the J gene lost 1 base, with 14 bases spanning the gap. The CDR3 has 13 residues. The CDR3 sequence is CATQQGTSYEQYF. CDR3 nucleotides: TGTGCCACCCAACAGGGAACATCCTACGAGCAGTACTTC. Together with reference TRBV19 and TRBJ2-7, the CDR3 gives the full variable domain: DGGITQSPKYLFRKEGQNVTLSCEQNLNHDAMYWYRQDPGQGLRLIYYSQIVNDFQKGDIAEGYSVSREKKESFPLTVTSAQKNPTAFYLCATQQGTSYEQYFGPGTRLTVT.

The rearrangement links TRBV27 to TRBJ2-6; D may be TRBD2 (5 bases). This CDR3 spans 15 amino acids. Trimming cost V 10 bases and J 4 bases, with 17 bases left between them. Germline CDR1 and CDR2: MNHEY and SMNVEV (reference sequence). In DNA, the CDR3 is TGTGCCATCGGCAAACGGGGTGCCGGGGCCAACGTCCTGACTTTC. Its translation: CAIGKRGAGANVLTF.

The chain joins TRBV12-3 or TRBV12-4 to TRBJ2-3; 9 positions match TRBD2. The CDR3 length is 15 residues. V shed 3 bases and J 6 bases; nucleotides not matched to a gene: 7. In nucleotides, the CDR3 is TGTGCCAGCAGTTTGTGGCGGGGGGGCGAGGATACGCAGTATTTT. It is translated as CASSLWRGGEDTQYF.

This clonotype has just a few counts. The chain has TRBV12-3 or TRBV12-4 and TRBJ2-3, with TRBD1 identical over 11 bases. The CDR3 consists of 19 residues. Germline trimming cut 5 bases from V and 6 bases from J; bases unmatched to any gene: 19. The CDR3 coding sequence is TGTGCCAGCAGTCCACGTCGGCCGGGACAGGGGGTTGTAGGGGATACGCAGTATTTT. Translated, it gives CASSPRRPGQGVVGDTQYF.

This clonotype was seen a few times. The chain uses TRBV11-3 and TRBJ1-1; D might be TRBD1 (5 bases). V dropped 3 bases and J dropped 5 bases, with 13 bases sitting between them. The CDR3 consists of 14 residues. Germline CDR1 is SGHNT and CDR2 is YENEEA. The CDR3 protein is CASSFQVKGTEAFF. The CDR3 DNA reads TGTGCCAGCAGCTTTCAGGTTAAGGGGACTGAAGCTTTCTTT. Full variable domain (missing parts from reference TRBV11-3 and TRBJ1-1): EAGVVQSPRYKIIEKKQPVAFWCNPISGHNTLYWYLQNLGQGPELLIRYENEEAVDDSQLPKDRFSAERLKGVDSTLKIQPAELGDSAVYLCASSFQVKGTEAFFGQGTRLTVV.

This clonotype was seen only a few times. This rearrangement joins TRBV6-1 to TRBJ2-6; D gene ambiguous. The CDR3 loop spans 17 amino acids. The germline CDR1 and CDR2 sequences are MNHNS and SASEGT. V gave up 2 bases and J gave up 4 bases, with 15 bases separating them. Here the CDR3 reads CASSELYAPIGANVLTF. In nucleotides, the CDR3 is TGTGCCAGCAGTGAATTGTACGCTCCAATAGGGGCCAACGTCCTGACTTTC.

This clonotype came up a few times. The chain carries TRBV5-1 and TRBJ2-3, with D maybe TRBD2 (5 bases). V dropped 7 bases and J dropped 3 bases, with 12 bases sitting between them. The germline V gene encodes CDR1 SGHRS and CDR2 YFSETQ. This CDR3 is built from 13 residues. CDR3 region: CASLARNTDTQYF. CDR3 nucleotide sequence: TGCGCCAGCCTAGCCCGCAATACAGATACGCAGTATTTT.

The J gene is TRBJ2-7, the V gene TRBV14; no firm D call. Trimming pared 2 bases from V and 3 bases from J, leaving 11 bases between. Germline V lookup: CDR1 SGHDN, CDR2 FVKESK. The CDR3 has 14 residues. CDR3 in DNA: TGTGCCAGCAGCCAATCTAAAGGGCGCTACGAGCAGTACTTC. Amino acids: CASSQSKGRYEQYF. The full variable domain, with the rest looked up from reference TRBV14 and TRBJ2-7, is EAGVTQFPSHSVIEKGQTVTLRCDPISGHDNLYWYRRVMGKEIKFLLHFVKESKQDESGMPNNRFLAERTGGTYSTLKVQPAELEDSGVYFCASSQSKGRYEQYFGPGTRLTVT.

This clonotype was observed a few times. V is TRBV18 and J is TRBJ2-2, with D tentatively TRBD1 (5 bases). Germline values: CDR1 KGHSH, CDR2 LQKENI. The CDR3 runs 15 residues. Trimming took 4 bases from V and 2 from J, leaving 11 bases between them. The chain's CDR3 is CASSLSQGNTGELFF. Here the CDR3 DNA reads TGTGCCAGCTCACTCAGCCAGGGAAACACCGGGGAGCTGTTTTTT.

V is TRBV27 and J is TRBJ1-1; perhaps TRBD1 as D (6 bases). With 6 bases removed from V and 1 base from J, the gap between germline ends came to 21 bases. The CDR3 is 17 residues long. From germline, CDR1 is MNHEY and CDR2 SMNVEV (reference sequence). CDR3 region: CASSPRAPGASNTEAFF. The CDR3 DNA sequence: TGTGCCAGCAGCCCACGGGCCCCGGGGGCTTCGAACACTGAAGCTTTCTTT.

This clonotype was seen a handful of times. The chain employs TRBV30 and TRBJ1-4; D not resolved. V was cut by 0 bases and J by 3 bases, with 11 bases left in between. This CDR3 spans 15 amino acids. Germline V gene lookup returns CDR1 GTSNPN and CDR2 SVGIG (reference sequence). The CDR3 sequence is CAWSVPTGANEKLFF. CDR3 coding DNA: TGTGCCTGGAGTGTGCCGACGGGAGCTAATGAAAAACTGTTTTTT. Full variable domain (outside the CDR3, taken from reference TRBV30 and TRBJ1-4): SQTIHQWPATLVQPVGSPLSLECTVEGTSNPNLYWYRQAAGRGLQLLFYSVGIGQISSEVPQNLSASRPQDRQFILSSKKLLLSDSGFYLCAWSVPTGANEKLFFGSGTQLSVL.

The chain uses TRBV27 and TRBJ1-2, with 8 bases lining up with TRBD1. CDR3 length: 14 residues. Germline CDR1 reads MNHEY; CDR2 reads SMNVEV (reference sequence). V shed 3 bases, J shed 4 bases, and the junction held 4 bases outside the gene matches. The DNA for the CDR3 is TGTGCCAGCAGTTTCCTCGGACAGGGCTATGGCTACACCTTC. Its translation is CASSFLGQGYGYTF.

Comments on this clonotype: One end of the junction fails to match germline, which may point to a read error. The genes are TRBV7-6 and TRBJ2-3; 7 bases align to TRBD2. CDR3 length equals 14 residues. Germline V gene data show CDR1 as SGHVS and CDR2 as FNYEAQ. The CDR3 spells CASSLAAFGDTQYF. For the CDR3, the DNA is TGTGCCAGCAGCCTAGCGGCGTTTGGCGATACGCAGTATTTT.

The V gene is TRBV19, the J gene TRBJ1-4, with TRBD1 identical over 9 bases. The CDR3 has 13 amino acids. In germline, CDR1 is LNHDA, CDR2 SQIVND (reference sequence). V lost 6 bases to trimming and J lost 7 bases; unmatched junction nucleotides: 3. DNA of the CDR3: TGTGCCAGTAGCCCGACAGGGGGTGAAAAACTGTTTTTT. This translates into CASSPTGGEKLFF.

This chain connects TRBV19 to TRBJ2-5, with a weak D call TRBD1 (5 bases). Deletions cut 3 bases from V and 1 base from J, with 9 bases between. In germline, CDR1 is LNHDA, CDR2 SQIVND (reference sequence). The length of the CDR3 is 14 residues. The CDR3 nucleotides read TGTGCCAGTAGTATTGGGGCAGCCCAAGAGACCCAGTACTTC. Protein: CASSIGAAQETQYF. The full variable domain, completed using reference TRBV19 and TRBJ2-5, is DGGITQSPKYLFRKEGQNVTLSCEQNLNHDAMYWYRQDPGQGLRLIYYSQIVNDFQKGDIAEGYSVSREKKESFPLTVTSAQKNPTAFYLCASSIGAAQETQYFGPGTRLLVL.

This CDR3 is CASSPGLANHLEYF. The DNA for the CDR3 is TGTGCCAGCAGCCCGGGACTAGCGAACCATCTCGAGTATTTT. This chain connects TRBV12-3 or TRBV12-4 to TRBJ2-3, with 10 positions matching TRBD2. V was clipped by 6 bases and J by 13 bases; unmatched bases: 13. The CDR3 loop spans 14 amino acids.